Sequencing of this TCR beta chain was carried out in a study of cytomegalovirus exposure and HLA in healthy donors. About the study: Among the roughly 370 genotyped donors, more than 70% were placed in the Caucasian-associated ancestry cluster.

Primers: 60 Vbeta forward and 13 Jbeta reverse. Profiling relied on immunoSEQ multiplex PCR, and the TCRdb table lists in-frame clones only, not all of them. Seen here are 150,000 to 200,000 clones, 60% to 80% observed once, and the top ten hold around 1.5%. Only a few counts were recorded for this clone. Every donor was a healthy person donating bone marrow. This CDR3 comprises 15 residues. Trimming removed 4 bases at V and 8 bases at J, with 16 bases between. Germline CDR1 is SGHRS and CDR2 is YFSETQ. The source of this sequence is a woman aged 25 to 39 in good health and CMV-seronegative. The sequenced sample consisted of PBMCs. V and J are TRBV5-1 and TRBJ1-6; D not resolved. Here the CDR3 DNA reads TGCGCCAGCAGCGGCGGGCCAGGCCTGGATTCACCCCTCCACTTT. Translation gives CASSGGPGLDSPLHF. Full variable domain (missing parts from reference TRBV5-1 and TRBJ1-6): KAGVTQTPRYLIKTRGQQVTLSCSPISGHRSVSWYQQTPGQGLQFLFEYFSETQRNKGNFPGRFSGRQFSNSRSEMNVSTLELGDSALYLCASSGGPGLDSPLHFGNGTRLTVT.